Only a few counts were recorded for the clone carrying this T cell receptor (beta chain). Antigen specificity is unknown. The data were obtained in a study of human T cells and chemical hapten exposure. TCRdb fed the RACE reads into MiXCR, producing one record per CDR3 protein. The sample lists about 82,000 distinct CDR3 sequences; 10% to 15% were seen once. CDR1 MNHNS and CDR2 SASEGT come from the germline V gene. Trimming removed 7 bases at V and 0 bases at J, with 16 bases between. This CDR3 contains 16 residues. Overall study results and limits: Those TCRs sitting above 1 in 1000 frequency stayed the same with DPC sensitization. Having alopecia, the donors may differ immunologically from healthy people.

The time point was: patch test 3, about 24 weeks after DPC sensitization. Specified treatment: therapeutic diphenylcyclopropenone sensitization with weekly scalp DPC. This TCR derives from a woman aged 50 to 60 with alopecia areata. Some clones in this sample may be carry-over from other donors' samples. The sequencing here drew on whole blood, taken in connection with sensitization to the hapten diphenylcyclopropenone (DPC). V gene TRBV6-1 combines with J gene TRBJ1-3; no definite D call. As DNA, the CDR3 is TGTGCCAGCAAGTTGACACCGACTATCTCTGGAAACACCATATATTTT. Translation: CASKLTPTISGNTIYF.